The sequence of this TCR beta chain was determined in a study of cytomegalovirus exposure and HLA in healthy donors. General study results and limits: It was confirmed in vitro that three of the CMV-associated chains were specific for CMV antigens.

Sequencing was performed with immunoSEQ multiplex PCR; in TCRdb, only in-frame clones are kept and a portion is missing. The sample gives approximately 300,000 clones, roughly 90% of which show up once; about 0.8% is in the top ten. Turning to this clone: What it recognizes is unknown.

This CDR3 is 14 amino acids long. The germline V gene encodes CDR1 MNHEY and CDR2 SMNVEV (reference sequence). V shed 5 bases and J shed 4 bases, with 15 bases lying between them. The sequencing sample was made of PBMCs. V is TRBV27 and J is TRBJ2-7; a weak D match, TRBD2 (5 bases). The receptor was isolated from a young woman in good health and CMV-seronegative. CDR3 protein: CASSGRRKPYEQYF. The CDR3 region has the DNA TGTGCCAGCAGTGGGAGACGGAAGCCTTACGAGCAGTACTTC.